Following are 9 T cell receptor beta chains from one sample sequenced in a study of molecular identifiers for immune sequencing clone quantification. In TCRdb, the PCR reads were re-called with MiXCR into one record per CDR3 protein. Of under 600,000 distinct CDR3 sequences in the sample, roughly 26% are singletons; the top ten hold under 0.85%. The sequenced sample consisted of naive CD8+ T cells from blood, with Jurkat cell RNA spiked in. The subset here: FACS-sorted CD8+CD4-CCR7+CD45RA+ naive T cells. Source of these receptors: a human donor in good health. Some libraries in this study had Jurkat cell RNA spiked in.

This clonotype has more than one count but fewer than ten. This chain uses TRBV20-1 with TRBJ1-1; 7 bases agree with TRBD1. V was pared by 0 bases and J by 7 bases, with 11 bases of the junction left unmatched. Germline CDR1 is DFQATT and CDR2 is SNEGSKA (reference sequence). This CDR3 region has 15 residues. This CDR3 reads CSARDKAGGDLEAFF. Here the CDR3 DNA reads TGCAGTGCTAGAGATAAGGCAGGGGGGGACCTTGAAGCTTTCTTT.

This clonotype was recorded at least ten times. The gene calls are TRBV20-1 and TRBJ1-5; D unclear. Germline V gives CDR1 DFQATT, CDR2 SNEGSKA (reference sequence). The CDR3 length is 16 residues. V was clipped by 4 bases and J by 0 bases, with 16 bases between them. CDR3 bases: TGCAGTGCTATACAACGCCCCCCTGATAGCAATCAGCCCCAGCATTTT. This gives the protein CSAIQRPPDSNQPQHF.

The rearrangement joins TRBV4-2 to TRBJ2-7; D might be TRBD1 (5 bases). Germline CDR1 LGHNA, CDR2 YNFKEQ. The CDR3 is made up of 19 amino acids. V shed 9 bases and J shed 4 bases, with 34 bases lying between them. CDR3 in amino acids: CARWGRALGRTPPRYEQYF. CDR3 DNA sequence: TGTGCCAGGTGGGGCAGGGCGCTGGGCCGCACACCCCCAAGGTACGAGCAGTACTTC.

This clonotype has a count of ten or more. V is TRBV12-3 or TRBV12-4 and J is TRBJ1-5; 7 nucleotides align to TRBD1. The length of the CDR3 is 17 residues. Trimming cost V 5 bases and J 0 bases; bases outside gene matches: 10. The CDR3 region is CASSPRDRVYSNQPQHF. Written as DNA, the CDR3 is TGTGCCAGCAGTCCGAGAGACAGGGTTTATAGCAATCAGCCCCAGCATTTT.

The CDR3 protein is CSASDPGGPDTDTQYF. In nucleotides, the CDR3 is TGCAGTGCTAGTGACCCGGGCGGGCCTGACACAGATACGCAGTATTTT. The genes are TRBV20-1 and TRBJ2-3, with D possibly TRBD2 on 5 matching bases. Deletions cut 3 bases from V and 2 bases from J, with 18 bases between. This CDR3 is 16 amino acids long. Per germline, CDR1 DFQATT and CDR2 SNEGSKA (reference sequence).

The CDR3 reads CASSLVEANTEAFF. CDR3 sequence (DNA): TGTGCCAGCAGCTTAGTTGAAGCGAACACTGAAGCTTTCTTT. The V call is TRBV7-9, the J call TRBJ1-1; D ambiguous. In germline, CDR1 is SEHNR, CDR2 FQNEAQ (reference sequence). The CDR3 totals 14 residues. The V end lost 1 base, the J end lost 1 base, and 7 bases lay between the germline ends.

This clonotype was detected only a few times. The chain's CDR3 is CAWSRQGSGDTQYF. DNA for the CDR3: TGTGCCTGGAGCCGACAGGGGAGTGGCGATACGCAGTATTTT. The chain couples TRBV30 to TRBJ2-3, with 8 nucleotides matching TRBD1. From germline, CDR1 is GTSNPN and CDR2 SVGIG (reference sequence). There are 14 residues in the CDR3. V trimming: 3 bases; J trimming: 6 bases; junction bases outside the gene matches: 8.

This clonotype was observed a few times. CDR3 sequence reads: CSAQGTGREYNEQFF. CDR3 nucleotides: TGCAGTGCACAGGGGACGGGAAGGGAATACAATGAGCAGTTCTTC. The J gene is TRBJ2-1, the V gene TRBV20-1; 7 bases are shared with TRBD1. The CDR3 has 15 amino acids. Trimming took 6 bases from V and 4 from J; bases not matched to a gene: 12. The V gene's germline CDR1 is DFQATT and CDR2 SNEGSKA (reference sequence).

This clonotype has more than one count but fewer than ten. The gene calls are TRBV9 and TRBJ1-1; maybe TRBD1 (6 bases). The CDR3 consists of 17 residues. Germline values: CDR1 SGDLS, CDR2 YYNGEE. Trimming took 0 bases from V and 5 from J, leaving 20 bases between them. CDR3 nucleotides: TGTGCCAGCAGCGTAGCTACCTCGAGGGGAGGGGGGACTGAAGCTTTCTTT. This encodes CASSVATSRGGGTEAFF. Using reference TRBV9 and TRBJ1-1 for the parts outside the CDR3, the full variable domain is DSGVTQTPKHLITATGQRVTLRCSPRSGDLSVYWYQQSLDQGLQFLIQYYNGEERAKGNILERFSAQQFPDLHSELNLSSLELGDSALYFCASSVATSRGGGTEAFFGQGTRLTVV.